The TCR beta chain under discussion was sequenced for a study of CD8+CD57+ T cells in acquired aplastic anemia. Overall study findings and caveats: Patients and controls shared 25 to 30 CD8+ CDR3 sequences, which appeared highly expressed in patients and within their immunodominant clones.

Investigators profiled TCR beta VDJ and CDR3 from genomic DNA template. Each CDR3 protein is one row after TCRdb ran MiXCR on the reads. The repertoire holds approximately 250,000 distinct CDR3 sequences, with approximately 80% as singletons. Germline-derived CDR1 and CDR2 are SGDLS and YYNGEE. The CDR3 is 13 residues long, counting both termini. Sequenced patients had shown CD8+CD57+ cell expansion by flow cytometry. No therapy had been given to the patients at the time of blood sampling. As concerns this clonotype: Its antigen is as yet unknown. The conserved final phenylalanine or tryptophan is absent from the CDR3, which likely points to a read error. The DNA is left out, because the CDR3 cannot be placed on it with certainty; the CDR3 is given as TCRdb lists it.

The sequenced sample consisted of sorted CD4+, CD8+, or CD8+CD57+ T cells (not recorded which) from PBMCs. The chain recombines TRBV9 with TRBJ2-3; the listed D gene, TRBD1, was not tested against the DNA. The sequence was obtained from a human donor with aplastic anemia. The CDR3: CASSIGGQSTDTL.